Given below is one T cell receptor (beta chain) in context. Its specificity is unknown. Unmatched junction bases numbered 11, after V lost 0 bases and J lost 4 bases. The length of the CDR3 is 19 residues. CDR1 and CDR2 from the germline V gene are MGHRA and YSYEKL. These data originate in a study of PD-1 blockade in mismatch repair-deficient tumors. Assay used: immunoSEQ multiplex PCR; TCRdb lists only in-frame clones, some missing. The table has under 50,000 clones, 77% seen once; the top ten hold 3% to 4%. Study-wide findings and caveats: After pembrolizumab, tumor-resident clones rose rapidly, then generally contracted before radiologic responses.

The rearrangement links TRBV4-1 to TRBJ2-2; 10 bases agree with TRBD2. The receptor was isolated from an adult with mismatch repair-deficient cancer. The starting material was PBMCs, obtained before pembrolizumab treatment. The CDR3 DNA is TGCGCCAGCAGCCAAGAACCAGCGGGAGGGGGTAGGGGCACCGGGGAGCTGTTTTTT. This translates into CASSQEPAGGGRGTGELFF.